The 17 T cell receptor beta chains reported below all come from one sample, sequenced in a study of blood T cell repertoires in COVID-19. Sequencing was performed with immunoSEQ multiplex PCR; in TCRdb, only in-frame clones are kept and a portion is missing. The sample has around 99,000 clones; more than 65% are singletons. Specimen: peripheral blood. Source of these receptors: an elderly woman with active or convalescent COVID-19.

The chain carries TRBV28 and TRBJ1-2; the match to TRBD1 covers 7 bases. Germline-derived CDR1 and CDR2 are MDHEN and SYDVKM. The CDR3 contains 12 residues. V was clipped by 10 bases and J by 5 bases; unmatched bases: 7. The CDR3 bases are TGTGCCACCAAGGGACAGATTTATGGCTACACCTTC. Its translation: CATKGQIYGYTF.

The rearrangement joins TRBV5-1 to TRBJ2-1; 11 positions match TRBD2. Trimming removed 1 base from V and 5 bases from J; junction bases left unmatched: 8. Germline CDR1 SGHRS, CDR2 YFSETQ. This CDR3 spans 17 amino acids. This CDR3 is CASSLNSGTSGNNEQFF. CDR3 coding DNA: TGCGCCAGCAGCTTGAACTCCGGGACTAGCGGAAACAATGAGCAGTTCTTC.

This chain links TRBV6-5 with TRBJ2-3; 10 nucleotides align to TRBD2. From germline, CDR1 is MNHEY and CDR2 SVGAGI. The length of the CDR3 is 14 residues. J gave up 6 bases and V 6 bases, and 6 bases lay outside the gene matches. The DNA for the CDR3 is TGTGCCAGCAGCTTAACTAGCGGGACTGATACGCAGTATTTT. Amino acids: CASSLTSGTDTQYF.

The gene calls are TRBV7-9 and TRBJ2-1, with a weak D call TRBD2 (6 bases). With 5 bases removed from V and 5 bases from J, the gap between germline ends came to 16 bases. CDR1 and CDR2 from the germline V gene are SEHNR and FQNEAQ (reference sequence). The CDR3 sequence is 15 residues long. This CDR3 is CASSPRASADNEQFF. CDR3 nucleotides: TGTGCCAGCAGCCCACGGGCTAGCGCAGACAATGAGCAGTTCTTC.

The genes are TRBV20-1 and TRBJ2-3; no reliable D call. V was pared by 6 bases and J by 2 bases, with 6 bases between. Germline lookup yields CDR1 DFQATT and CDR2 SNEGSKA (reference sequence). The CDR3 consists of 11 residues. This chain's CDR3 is CSAVVTDTQYF. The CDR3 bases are TGCAGTGCAGTAGTCACAGATACGCAGTATTTT.

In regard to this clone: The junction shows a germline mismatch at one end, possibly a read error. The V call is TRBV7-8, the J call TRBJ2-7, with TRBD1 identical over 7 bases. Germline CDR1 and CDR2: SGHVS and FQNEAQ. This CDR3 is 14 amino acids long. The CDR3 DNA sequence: TGTGCCAGCAGCCCGAGGGGACAGTCCTCCGAGCAGTACTTC. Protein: CASSPRGQSSEQYF. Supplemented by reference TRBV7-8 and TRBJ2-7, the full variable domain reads GAGVSQSPRYKVAKRGQDVALRCDPISGHVSLFWYQQALGQGPEFLTYFQNEAQLDKSGLPSDRFFAERPEGSVSTLKIQRTQQEDSAVYLCASSPRGQSSEQYFGPGTRLTVT.

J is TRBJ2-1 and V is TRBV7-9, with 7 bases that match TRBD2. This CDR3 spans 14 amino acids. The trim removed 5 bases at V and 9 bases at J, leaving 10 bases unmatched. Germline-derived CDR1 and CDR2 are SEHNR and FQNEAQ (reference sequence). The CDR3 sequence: CASSMGFGRAEQFF. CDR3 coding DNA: TGTGCCAGCAGCATGGGTTTTGGGAGGGCTGAGCAGTTCTTC.

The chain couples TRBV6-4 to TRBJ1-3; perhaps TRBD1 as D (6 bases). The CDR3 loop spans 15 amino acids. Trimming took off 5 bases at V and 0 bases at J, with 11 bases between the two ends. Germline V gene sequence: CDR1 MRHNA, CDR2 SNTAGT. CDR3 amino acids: CASSCDRSSGNTIYF. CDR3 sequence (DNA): TGTGCCAGCAGTTGTGACAGGAGCTCTGGAAACACCATATATTTT.

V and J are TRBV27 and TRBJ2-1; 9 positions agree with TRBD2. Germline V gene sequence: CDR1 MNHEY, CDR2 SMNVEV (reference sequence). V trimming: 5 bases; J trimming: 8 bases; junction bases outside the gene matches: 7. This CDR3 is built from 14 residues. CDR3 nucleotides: TGTGCCAGCAGTCTAGGCGGGAGGGCCTATGAGCAGTTCTTC. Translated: CASSLGGRAYEQFF.

CDR3 amino acids: CASSLRLAGDDEQYF. DNA of the CDR3: TGTGCCAGCAGCTTAAGGCTAGCGGGAGACGACGAGCAGTACTTC. The chain employs TRBV7-9 and TRBJ2-7, with 10 nucleotides matching TRBD2. The ends lost 2 bases at V and 5 bases at J; junction bases unmatched: 6. Germline V gene lookup returns CDR1 SEHNR and CDR2 FQNEAQ (reference sequence). CDR3 size: 15 residues.

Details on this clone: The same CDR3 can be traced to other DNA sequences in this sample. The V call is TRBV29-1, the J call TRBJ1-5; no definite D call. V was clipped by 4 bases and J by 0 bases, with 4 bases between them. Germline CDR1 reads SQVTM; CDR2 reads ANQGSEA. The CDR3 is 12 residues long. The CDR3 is CSVGGSNQPQHF. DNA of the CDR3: TGCAGCGTTGGAGGTAGCAATCAGCCCCAGCATTTT.

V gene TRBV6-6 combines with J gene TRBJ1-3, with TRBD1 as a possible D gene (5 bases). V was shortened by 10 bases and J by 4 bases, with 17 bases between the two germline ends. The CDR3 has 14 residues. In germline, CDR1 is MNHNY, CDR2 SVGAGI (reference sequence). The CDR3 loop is CATRGAGQGNTIYF. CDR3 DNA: TGTGCCACACGAGGTGCAGGGCAAGGAAACACCATATATTTT.

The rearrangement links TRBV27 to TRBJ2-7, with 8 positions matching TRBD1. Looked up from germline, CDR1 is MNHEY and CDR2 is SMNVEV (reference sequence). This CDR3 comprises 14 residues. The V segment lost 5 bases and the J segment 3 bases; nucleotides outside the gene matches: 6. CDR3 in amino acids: CASSRQTGVYEQYF. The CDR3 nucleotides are TGTGCCAGCAGTCGACAGACAGGGGTCTACGAGCAGTACTTC.

The DNA for the CDR3 is TGCGCCAGCAGCCACCTAGGACTAGCGGAGTACCAAGAGACCCAGTACTTC. This codes for CASSHLGLAEYQETQYF. The chain employs TRBV4-3 and TRBJ2-5, with 10 bases that match TRBD2. Germline V gene sequence: CDR1 LGHNA, CDR2 YSLEER. The junction had 7 bases not matched to a gene; V was cut back by 3 bases and J by 0 bases. There are 17 residues in the CDR3.

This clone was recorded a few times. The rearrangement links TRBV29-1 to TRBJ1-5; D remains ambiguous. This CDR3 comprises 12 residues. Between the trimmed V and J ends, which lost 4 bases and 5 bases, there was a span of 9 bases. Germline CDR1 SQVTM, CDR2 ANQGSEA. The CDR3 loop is CSVGAADQPQHF. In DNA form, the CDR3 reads TGCAGCGTTGGGGCAGCAGATCAGCCCCAGCATTTT. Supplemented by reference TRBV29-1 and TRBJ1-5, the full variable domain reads SAVISQKPSRDICQRGTSLTIQCQVDSQVTMMFWYRQQPGQSLTLIATANQGSEATYESGFVIDKFPISRPNLTFSTLTVSNMSPEDSSIYLCSVGAADQPQHFGDGTRLSIL.

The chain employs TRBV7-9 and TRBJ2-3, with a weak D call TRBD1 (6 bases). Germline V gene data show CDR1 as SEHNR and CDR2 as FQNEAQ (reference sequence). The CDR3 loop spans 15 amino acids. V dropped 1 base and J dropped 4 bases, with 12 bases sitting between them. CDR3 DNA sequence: TGTGCCAGCAGCTTAGGAGGGGGAGCGGCAGATACGCAGTATTTT. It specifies CASSLGGGAADTQYF. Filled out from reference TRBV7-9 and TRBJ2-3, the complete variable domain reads DTGVSQNPRHKITKRGQNVTFRCDPISEHNRLYWYRQTLGQGPEFLTYFQNEAQLEKSRLLSDRFSAERPKGSFSTLEIQRTEQGDSAMYLCASSLGGGAADTQYFGPGTRLTVL.

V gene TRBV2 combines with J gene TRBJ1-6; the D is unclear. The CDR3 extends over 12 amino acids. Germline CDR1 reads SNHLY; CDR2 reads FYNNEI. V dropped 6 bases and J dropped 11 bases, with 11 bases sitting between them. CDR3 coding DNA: TGTGCCAGCAGCCTGAATGGGCCACCCCTCCACTTT. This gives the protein CASSLNGPPLHF.